This passage covers 15 T cell receptor beta chains from one sample sequenced in a study of T cells after yellow fever vaccination. TCRdb re-called the 5' RACE reads with MiXCR, one entry per CDR3 protein. Of a few hundred thousand distinct CDR3 sequences detected, 3% to 4.5% appear once; the ten largest clones hold about 20%. Here the sequenced sample was PBMCs, taken on the day of the yellow fever booster vaccination. The source is a man aged 18 to 29 who received the YFV17D yellow fever vaccine.

The chain has TRBV6-2 or TRBV6-3 and TRBJ2-7, with D perhaps matching TRBD2 (5 bases). The CDR3 sequence is 16 residues long. The germline gives CDR1 MNHEY, CDR2 SVGEGT. V lost 6 bases to trimming and J lost 2 bases, with 20 bases between them. CDR3 DNA sequence: TGTGCCAGCAGCTCCCCCCGAGGGCGAATACCCTACGAGCAGTACGTC. Translation gives CASSSPRGRIPYEQYV.

At least ten counts were recorded for this clonotype. This sequence joins TRBV28 and TRBJ1-1; weak D call: TRBD1 (5 bases). The ends were cut back, 6 bases at V and 1 base at J, with 24 bases in the middle. The CDR3 runs 18 residues. Germline V gene data show CDR1 as MDHEN and CDR2 as SYDVKM. CDR3 DNA: TGTGCCAGCAGCCTTTATGGATTTGACAGCACCTCGAACACTGAAGCTTTCTTT. Translated, it gives CASSLYGFDSTSNTEAFF.

This clonotype came up a few times. The V call is TRBV10-3, the J call TRBJ1-2; D is ambiguous. This CDR3 has 12 residues. V shed 5 bases and J shed 5 bases, with 9 bases lying between them. The germline V gene has CDR1 ENHRY and CDR2 SYGVKD. For the CDR3, the DNA is TGTGCCATCAGTCGGACGGCATATGGCTACACCTTC. Protein product: CAISRTAYGYTF.

This clonotype was detected ten times or more. J is TRBJ2-7 and V is TRBV7-6; TRBD2 matches at 11 bases. CDR1 is SGHVS and CDR2 is FNYEAQ in the germline V gene. Trimming removed 3 bases from V and 2 bases from J; junction bases left unmatched: 3. The length of the CDR3 is 15 residues. The CDR3 sequence: CASSFGTSGAYEQYV. CDR3 sequence (DNA): TGTGCCAGCAGCTTCGGGACTAGCGGAGCCTACGAGCAGTACGTC.

This clonotype was counted only a few times. The rearrangement links TRBV5-1 to TRBJ2-2; TRBD1 or TRBD2 may be the D gene (5 bases each). Trimming shortened V by 2 bases and J by 0 bases, and 11 bases separated the two germline ends. The CDR3 covers 16 residues. Germline CDR1 is SGHRS and CDR2 is YFSETQ. The CDR3 DNA reads as TGCGCCAGCAGCTTCGGGGCTTTCGCGAACACCGGGGAGCTGTTTTTT. This gives the protein CASSFGAFANTGELFF. Complete variable domain (other parts from reference TRBV5-1 and TRBJ2-2): KAGVTQTPRYLIKTRGQQVTLSCSPISGHRSVSWYQQTPGQGLQFLFEYFSETQRNKGNFPGRFSGRQFSNSRSEMNVSTLELGDSALYLCASSFGAFANTGELFFGEGSRLTVL.

This clonotype has more than one count but fewer than ten. The V and J genes are TRBV6-5 and TRBJ2-3, with TRBD2 matching 9 bases. Per germline, CDR1 MNHEY and CDR2 SVGAGI. This CDR3 is 16 amino acids long. The trim removed 0 bases at V and 2 bases at J, leaving 3 bases unmatched. The CDR3 sequence is CASSYSVAGATDTQYF. CDR3 sequence (DNA): TGTGCCAGCAGTTACTCTGTAGCGGGGGCCACAGATACGCAGTATTTT.

This clonotype was observed many times. The chain combines TRBV20-1 with TRBJ1-2; no definite D call. The CDR3 has 12 amino acids. Germline values: CDR1 DFQATT, CDR2 SNEGSKA (reference sequence). V was pared by 3 bases and J by 4 bases, with 9 bases between. The DNA of the CDR3 is TGCAGTGCTAGGGTGTCGGGCTATGGCTACACCTTC. Translation: CSARVSGYGYTF.

This clonotype was seen only a few times. A junction end diverges from the germline sequence, so it may reflect a read error. This chain uses TRBV5-1 with TRBJ2-5; the D is unclear. CDR1 and CDR2 from the germline V gene are SGHRS and YFSETQ. The CDR3 extends over 14 amino acids. Here the CDR3 reads CASSQTQNQETQYF. The CDR3 DNA reads TGCGCCAGCAGCCAAACGCAAAACCAGGAGACCCAGTACTTC. The complete variable domain, with remaining parts taken from reference TRBV5-1 and TRBJ2-5, reads KAGVTQTPRYLIKTRGQQVTLSCSPISGHRSVSWYQQTPGQGLQFLFEYFSETQRNKGNFPGRFSGRQFSNSRSEMNVSTLELGDSALYLCASSQTQNQETQYFGPGTRLLVL.

This clonotype was recorded many times. V and J are TRBV6-6 and TRBJ2-7, with D maybe TRBD1 (6 bases). CDR3 length: 12 amino acids. V dropped 8 bases and J dropped 1 base, with 9 bases sitting between them. Germline lookup yields CDR1 MNHNY and CDR2 SVGAGI (reference sequence). CDR3 DNA sequence: TGTGCCAGCCGGGACACGTCCTACGAGCAGTACGTC. Translation gives CASRDTSYEQYV.

This clonotype has ten or more counts. This rearrangement joins TRBV20-1 to TRBJ2-1; TRBD1 aligns across 7 bases. CDR1 is DFQATT, CDR2 SNEGSKA, per germline (reference sequence). The CDR3 spans 14 residues. The J segment lost 7 bases and the V segment lost 1 base, leaving 7 bases of the junction unmatched. The CDR3 nucleotides read TGCAGTGCTAGAGCCCCCAGCAGGGGGAATGAGCAGTTCTTC. As protein: CSARAPSRGNEQFF.

There are many counts of this clonotype. This chain joins TRBV27 and TRBJ1-2, with D possibly matching TRBD1 (5 bases). The CDR3 has 13 amino acids. CDR1 MNHEY and CDR2 SMNVEV come from the germline V gene (reference sequence). V lost 0 bases and J lost 7, with 9 bases in between. This CDR3 reads CASSLSEGSGYTF. The CDR3 nucleotides read TGTGCCAGCAGTTTATCAGAGGGGAGTGGCTACACCTTC.

This clonotype was found many times. This chain uses TRBV12-3 or TRBV12-4 with TRBJ1-4; 7 nucleotides align to TRBD1. There are 14 residues in the CDR3. The V gene end was trimmed by 5 bases and the J gene end by 4 bases; junction bases not matched to a gene: 4. CDR3 region: CASSPGQNNEKLFF. The DNA for the CDR3 is TGTGCCAGCAGTCCGGGACAGAATAATGAAAAACTGTTTTTT.

This clonotype was found many times. The genes are TRBV20-1 and TRBJ1-1; D is unclear. The CDR3 consists of 12 residues. Germline values: CDR1 DFQATT, CDR2 SNEGSKA (reference sequence). Trimming pared 4 bases from V and 5 bases from J, leaving 11 bases between. The CDR3 region is CSAKGFRTEAFF. The CDR3 coding sequence is TGCAGTGCTAAGGGATTTCGGACTGAAGCTTTCTTT.

This clonotype has just a few counts. V gene TRBV3-1 combines with J gene TRBJ2-7; 8 bases agree with TRBD1. Germline V gives CDR1 LGHDT, CDR2 YNNKEL (reference sequence). This CDR3 is built from 14 residues. With V trimmed by 1 base and J by 3 bases, 2 bases remained unmatched. CDR3 sequence (DNA): TGTGCCAGCAGCCAAGCTGGGACAGGCTACGAGCAGTACGTC. This translates into CASSQAGTGYEQYV.

The chain employs TRBV5-4 and TRBJ2-7; 8 bases map to TRBD2. The V segment lost 4 bases and the J segment 6 bases; nucleotides outside the gene matches: 9. This CDR3 has 14 amino acids. Germline CDR1 reads SGHNT; CDR2 reads YYREEE (reference sequence). DNA for the CDR3: TGTGCCAGCAGCCCAGGCGGGGGGAGACGCGAGCAGTACTTC. It encodes CASSPGGGRREQYF.